The sequence of this TCR beta chain was determined in a study of blood T cell repertoires in COVID-19 (dated by TCRdb to between 2020 and 2021). For the study in its entirety: Samples from collaborators originated in the United States, Italy and Spain and spanned both the acute and convalescent phases of COVID-19. The prospective study material was composed of cDNA or gDNA derived from T cells, B-cell-depleted T cells, or PBMCs. The dataset comprised deeply sampled blood TCRbeta repertoires from subjects exposed to, actively infected with, or recovered from COVID-19. The repertoires were made available in a free public database intended to serve as a resource for research on the immune response to SARS-CoV-2. The samples were drawn from the first 160 participants of the ongoing ImmuneRACE study and from 1,254 subjects provided by 6 global collaborators. A de-identified subject ID, COVID-19 status, age in years and sex were almost always included in the sample metadata. Where available, HLA class I and class II types were taken from metadata supplied by the sample provider and were not determined by assay-based typing.

One collaborating source in Seattle enrolled patients during active infection and followed them longitudinally through the course of disease. Whole blood was collected in K2EDTA tubes by collaborating institutions according to the institutions' own protocols. For TCRbeta analysis, collaborator samples were shipped as frozen whole blood, as isolated PBMCs, or as DNA extracted from either sample type. Results and caveats for the whole study, not just this receptor: Clinical and demographic metadata were provided uncurated, with the amount varying by source and participant.

TCRbeta CDR3 regions were amplified from genomic DNA by means of the immunoSEQ Assay, a bias-controlled multiplex PCR. The study's processing was this. The number of nucleated cells in each sample was estimated by amplification of reference gene primers within the assay. Sequence reads were collapsed and filtered to measure the absolute abundance of every unique TCRbeta CDR3 rearrangement. Productive Simpson clonality was computed per sample as the square root of Simpson's diversity index over productive rearrangements. TCRdb re-hosts the immuneACCESS table, in-frame sequences only. Its copies lack some clones; in the studies checked, an unresolved V gene accounts for under half of them, and the cause for the rest is not known. V, J and clone size were drawn from that table, and D and trimming were deduced from the DNA. Recorded for this sample are fewer than 350,000 clones; less than 90% of them occurred a single time. Approximately 12% of the sample comes from the top ten.

Points on this clone: The clone's antigen remains unknown. No qualities accompany the bases; no much larger clone lies one base away.

Sequences SGHVS (CDR1) and FQNEAQ (CDR2) are obtained from the germline V gene. The junction shows trimming of 4 bases on V and 5 bases on J, and the gene matches do not reach 8 bases of it. Measured from the cysteine to the phenylalanine, the CDR3 is 14 residues long. The only DNA kept is the CDR3, 42 bases in frame from the first base. The V gene is TRBV7-8 and the J gene is TRBJ2-7, with 7 bases matching TRBD1. Material for sequencing was peripheral blood. The clonotype was recovered from a woman aged 25 to 39 with COVID-19, enrolled during active disease. The DNA reads as follows: TGTGCCAGCAGCTGGAACAGGGGAGATAACGAGCAGTACTTC. Its amino acids are CASSWNRGDNEQYF.